The rows below give T cell receptor beta chains drawn from one sample of a study of T cells in Graves' hyperthyroidism and ophthalmopathy. TCRdb processed the multiplex PCR reads anew with MiXCR; each CDR3 protein has one entry. Counted here are about 420,000 distinct CDR3 sequences, 15% to 18% occurring once; the ten biggest clones make up less than 15%. Sequenced input: blood. The receptors stem from a woman between 18 and 30 years old with Graves' hyperthyroidism. The CDR3 runs from the conserved cysteine through the conserved F or W. The D gene is left open where the match is weak. Some rows mark clone size as missing; the rest say once, few, many or name a class of expanded clone.

size,D,V,J,DNA,CDR3
many,-,TRBV6-1,TRBJ1-1,TGTGCCAGCATAGTGGACGGCATTACCATGAACACTGAAGCTTTCTTT,CASIVDGITMNTEAFF
many,-,TRBV19,TRBJ1-5,TGTGCCAGTAGTATCCAGGACAGAAGCAATCAGCCCCAGCATTTT,CASSIQDRSNQPQHF
many,TRBD2,TRBV28,TRBJ2-1,TGTGCCAGCAGCCCCCACGGGAGGAGCTCCTACAATGAGCAGTTCTTC,CASSPHGRSSYNEQFF
-,-,TRBV4-2,TRBJ2-2,TGTGCCAGCAGCCAAGAGGCGGGATCCGGGGAGCTGTTTTTT,CASSQEAGSGELFF
many,TRBD2,TRBV12-5,TRBJ2-3,TGTGCTAGTGGTCCGGGTTTAGGCGGGGGGAAAGATACGCAGTATTTT,CASGPGLGGGKDTQYF
-,TRBD2,TRBV29-1,TRBJ2-5,TGCAGCGTTGAATGGTCTAGCGGGGGACAAGAGACCCAGTACTTC,CSVEWSSGGQETQYF
once,-,TRBV19,TRBJ2-1,TGTGCCAGTAGGACGGGGGCCAAGAGGAGCAATGAGCAGTTCTTC,CASRTGAKRSNEQFF
many,TRBD2,TRBV11-3,TRBJ2-1,TGTGCCAGCAGCGGAAGCGGGATAGACAATGAGCAGTTCTTC,CASSGSGIDNEQFF
-,-,TRBV4-1,TRBJ1-4,TGCGCCAGCAGTGTCGACACGGGGGCGTTGGGGACTAATGAAAAACTGTTTTTT,CASSVDTGALGTNEKLFF
many,-,TRBV6-5,TRBJ2-7,TGTGCCAGCAGTTACTCGATACTAAACGAGCAGTACTTC,CASSYSILNEQYF
few,-,TRBV7-9,TRBJ2-4,TGTGCCAGCAGCTACCCCTGGGGTTTCCTCAACATTCAGTACTTC,CASSYPWGFLNIQYF
many,-,TRBV28,TRBJ2-1,TGTGCCAGCAGTTTACAAGCAACCAATGAGCAGTTCTTC,CASSLQATNEQFF
many,-,TRBV6-5,TRBJ2-5,TGTGCCAGCAGTTACTCTAGAACAGTAAAAGAGACCCAGTACTTC,CASSYSRTVKETQYF
many,TRBD1,TRBV2,TRBJ1-1,TGTGCCAGCAGTGAGACAGGGGGGACTGAAGCTTTCTTT,CASSETGGTEAFF
many,TRBD2,TRBV20-1,TRBJ2-3,TGCAGTGCGGGGACTAGCGCAGATACGCAGTATTTT,CSAGTSADTQYF
many,-,TRBV12-3/TRBV12-4,TRBJ2-2,TGTGCCAGCAGACTACAGGGCGGCACCGGGGAGCTGTTTTTT,CASRLQGGTGELFF
-,-,TRBV6-4,TRBJ1-2,TGTGCCAGCAGTGAGGGCAGGGGCATCAGTCCTGATGGCTACACCTTC,CASSEGRGISPDGYTF
-,TRBD2,TRBV20-1,TRBJ2-3,TGCAGTGCTAGCTTCGGACTAGCGGGAGTAGGGCGGAGGAATACGCAGTATTTT,CSASFGLAGVGRRNTQYF
few,-,TRBV4-2,TRBJ2-7,TGTGCCAGCAGGGGGAGCGGACTCGAGCAGTACTTC,CASRGSGLEQYF
many,-,TRBV28,TRBJ1-5,TGTGCCAGCAGTACCCAGGGTGGCAATCAGCCCCAGCATTTT,CASSTQGGNQPQHF
-,-,TRBV19,TRBJ1-1,TGTGCCAGTACTACCGGTGACACTGAAGCTTTCTTT,CASTTGDTEAFF
many,TRBD1,TRBV27,TRBJ2-6,TGTGCCAGCAGTTCGACAGGGGGGACTGGGGCCAACGTCCTGACTTTC,CASSSTGGTGANVLTF
few,-,TRBV5-1,TRBJ2-7,TGCGCCAGCAGTCGACTTCTGGGGTTGGAACAGGACGAGCAGTACTTC,CASSRLLGLEQDEQYF
few,-,TRBV7-2,TRBJ1-1,TGTGCCAGCAGCTTATACCCCGAGATCAACCCAAATAAAGCTTTCTTT,CASSLYPEINPNKAFF
few,TRBD2,TRBV2,TRBJ2-2,TGTGCCAGCAGTGAGGGGGGGGGCACCGGGGAGCTGTTTTTT,CASSEGGGTGELFF
few,TRBD1,TRBV27,TRBJ2-2,TGTGCCAGCAGGAAGGGACAGGGGAACACCGGGGAGCTGTTTTTT,CASRKGQGNTGELFF
-,-,TRBV29-1,TRBJ1-1,TGCAGCGTTGGGGGTCTGACTGAAGCTTTCTTT,CSVGGLTEAFF
many,-,TRBV20-1,TRBJ2-5,TGCAGTGCATTACTCCTTCAGGCCCAGTACTTC,CSALLLQAQYF
few,-,TRBV5-1,TRBJ1-1,TGCGCCAGCAGGTCGGGGTCACCCTTAATGAACACTGAAGCTTTCTTT,CASRSGSPLMNTEAFF
once,-,TRBV5-5,TRBJ1-5,TGCGCCAGCAGCCAAGTGAGGGGGTCCAATCAGCCCCAGCATTTT,CASSQVRGSNQPQHF
many,-,TRBV20-1,TRBJ2-5,TGCAGTGCTAGAGACTTTATCTTACAAGAGACCCAGTACTTC,CSARDFILQETQYF
many,TRBD2,TRBV12-3/TRBV12-4,TRBJ2-1,TGTGCCAGCAGTTTAATGGCTAGCGGGGGCGAAACCAATGAGCAGTTCTTC,CASSLMASGGETNEQFF
-,-,TRBV28,TRBJ1-2,TGTGCCAGCAGTTTATCGGTACAGGGCTATGGCTACACCTTC,CASSLSVQGYGYTF
many,TRBD2,TRBV7-8,TRBJ2-1,TGTGCCAGCAGCTCGCAACAACTAGCGGGGTTTGGGTCCTACAATGAGCAGTTCTTC,CASSSQQLAGFGSYNEQFF
-,-,TRBV13,TRBJ2-3,TGTGCCAGCAGCCCCATCAACCCAACAGGTCTGATTCGCCGTTCCGATACGCAGTATTTT,CASSPINPTGLIRRSDTQYF
many,-,TRBV20-1,TRBJ2-7,TGCAGTGCTTTTCCAGGGAGCTCCTACGAGCAGTACTTC,CSAFPGSSYEQYF
many,TRBD2,TRBV28,TRBJ2-5,TGTGCCAGCAGTTTATCGGCGGGAGGAAAGGAGACCCAGTACTTC,CASSLSAGGKETQYF
-,-,TRBV18,TRBJ2-1,TGTGCCAGCTCACCGGGGGGAGTGACAGTTGACTACCCTTCTTCCTACAATGAGCAGTTCTTC,CASSPGGVTVDYPSSYNEQFF
-,-,TRBV4-1,TRBJ1-1,TGCGCCAGCAGCCAAGTTGGCCTAACTGAAGCTTTCTTT,CASSQVGLTEAFF
many,-,TRBV10-3,TRBJ1-1,TGTGCCATCCGGACAGATTTGAACACTGAAGCTTTCTTT,CAIRTDLNTEAFF
many,-,TRBV5-1,TRBJ2-7,TGCGCCAGCAGCTTTGGTGGCCCTGCCTCCTACGAGCAGTACTTC,CASSFGGPASYEQYF
many,TRBD1,TRBV5-5,TRBJ2-7,TGTGCCAGCAGGCGAGGGGGGACAGGGTACGAGCAGTACTTC,CASRRGGTGYEQYF
many,-,TRBV29-1,TRBJ1-1,TGCAGCGCCAGGGTGCCTGAAGCTTTCTTT,CSARVPEAFF
-,TRBD1,TRBV5-1,TRBJ2-7,TGCGCCAGCAGCTTGGATGGACAGGCCCTCTACGAGCAGTACTTC,CASSLDGQALYEQYF
-,TRBD1,TRBV11-2,TRBJ1-1,TGTGCCAGCAGCTCTAGCCTGGGACAGATCAACACTGAAGCTTTCTTT,CASSSSLGQINTEAFF
few,-,TRBV6-2/TRBV6-3,TRBJ1-3,TGTGCCAGCAGTCCGGGACGGTTGAAGGACACCATATATTTT,CASSPGRLKDTIYF
many,-,TRBV7-8,TRBJ2-7,TGTGCCAGCAGCTTAGTCAGGGGAAGCTCCTACGAGCAGTACTTC,CASSLVRGSSYEQYF
many,TRBD2,TRBV28,TRBJ2-7,TGTGCCAGCAGTTCTAGGACTAGCGGGAGTAGGTCCTACGAGCAGTACTTC,CASSSRTSGSRSYEQYF
-,-,TRBV2,TRBJ1-1,TGTGCCAGCACCCAGTCCGAGAGCTCTGAAGCTTTCTTT,CASTQSESSEAFF
-,-,TRBV7-9,TRBJ2-7,TGTGCCAGCAGCCCGCCGGGACAAAGGTTCGAGCAGTACTTC,CASSPPGQRFEQYF
many,TRBD2,TRBV5-1,TRBJ2-1,TGCGCCAGCAGCTTTCGGGAGGGGGGGGAGCCTGAGCAGTTCTTC,CASSFREGGEPEQFF
-,-,TRBV25-1,TRBJ2-5,TGTGCCAGCAGTGCCCAGTGGGAGACCCAGTACTTC,CASSAQWETQYF
many,TRBD1,TRBV24-1,TRBJ2-1,TGTGCCACCAGTGATTCAGACAGGGCGAGGGAGCAGTTCTTC,CATSDSDRAREQFF
few,-,TRBV20-1,TRBJ2-1,TGCAGTGCTAGTAGCGTAGCGAGTGGTGAGCAGTTCTTC,CSASSVASGEQFF